This entry lists 20 T cell receptor beta chains sequenced from one sample in a study of identical twins. Each CDR3 protein is one row after TCRdb ran MiXCR on the 5' RACE reads. The sample lists under 500,000 distinct CDR3 sequences; 14% were seen once. This sample was shared with a second study, whose subject was yellow fever vaccine responses in identical twins.

Sequenced input: CD4+ T cells sorted from blood. These TCRs come from a woman younger than 35 in good health.

The chain carries TRBV19 and TRBJ2-1; D possibly corresponds to TRBD2 (6 bases). Germline V gene lookup returns CDR1 LNHDA and CDR2 SQIVND (reference sequence). With 3 bases removed from V and 14 bases from J, the gap between germline ends came to 17 bases. This CDR3 region has 13 residues. The CDR3 region has the DNA TGTGCCAGTAGTATCCGAAGAGGAGGGGAAAAGTTCTTC. Protein: CASSIRRGGEKFF.

This clonotype occurred a few times. V usage is TRBV5-1 and J usage is TRBJ1-5; D is possibly TRBD1 (5 bases). Deletions cut 0 bases from V and 2 bases from J, with 9 bases between. Germline CDR1 SGHRS, CDR2 YFSETQ. There are 15 residues in the CDR3. The CDR3 sequence is CASSLEGRGNQPQHF. The CDR3 coding sequence is TGCGCCAGCAGCTTGGAGGGGAGAGGCAATCAGCCCCAGCATTTT.

This clonotype was detected many times. The J gene is TRBJ1-6, the V gene TRBV4-3; D remains unclear. V lost 3 bases, J lost 7 bases, and 4 bases lay in between. The V gene's germline CDR1 is LGHNA and CDR2 YSLEER. This CDR3 has 12 residues. CDR3: CASSQLNSPLHF. CDR3 bases: TGCGCCAGCAGCCAGTTGAATTCACCCCTCCACTTT.

The V gene is TRBV7-2, the J gene TRBJ2-6; D may match TRBD1 or TRBD2 (5 bases each). Germline CDR1 SGHTA, CDR2 FQGNSA. The CDR3 loop spans 17 amino acids. V was clipped by 5 bases and J by 2 bases, with 16 bases between them. The CDR3 reads CASSQNQRGAGANVLTF. The CDR3 coding sequence is TGTGCCAGCAGCCAAAACCAAAGGGGAGCTGGGGCCAACGTCCTGACTTTC.

This sequence joins TRBV20-1 and TRBJ2-5; TRBD2 is a possible D gene (5 bases). Deletions cut 2 bases from V and 10 bases from J, with 20 bases between. This CDR3 is 14 amino acids long. Germline V gives CDR1 DFQATT, CDR2 SNEGSKA (reference sequence). Here the CDR3 DNA reads TGCAGTGCTAGATTCGGGCTCCGGGAAAGTCTCCAGTACTTC. Protein: CSARFGLRESLQYF.

The J gene is TRBJ2-5, the V gene TRBV10-2, with 9 bases identical to TRBD2. There are 16 residues in the CDR3. The J segment lost 7 bases and the V segment lost 2 bases, leaving 11 bases of the junction unmatched. The germline CDR1 and CDR2 sequences are WSHSY and SAAADI. The chain's CDR3 is CASSERISGGPRTQYF. DNA of the CDR3: TGCGCCAGCAGTGAGCGAATAAGCGGGGGGCCACGGACCCAGTACTTC.

The CDR3 here is CASSHPTAGQETQYF. The DNA of the CDR3 is TGCGCCAGCAGTCACCCAACCGCAGGGCAAGAGACCCAGTACTTC. The V gene is TRBV23-1, the J gene TRBJ2-5; D is possibly TRBD1 (5 bases). TRBV23-1 falls under the ORF class, with uncertain function. The V gene lost 3 bases and the J gene lost 2 bases, with 13 bases spanning the gap. The CDR3 runs to 15 residues.

This clonotype was found a few times. The CDR3 DNA reads TGTGCCAGCAGCTCAGGGGGAGGCTACGAGCAGTACTTC. Protein sequence: CASSSGGGYEQYF. The J gene is TRBJ2-7, the V gene TRBV7-3, with D maybe TRBD1 (7 bases). Trimming took off 4 bases at V and 3 bases at J, with 10 bases between the two ends. This CDR3 is 13 amino acids long. Germline V gene lookup returns CDR1 SGHTA and CDR2 FQGTGA.

This clonotype has a single count. The V and J genes are TRBV6-2 or TRBV6-3 and TRBJ2-4; either TRBD1 or TRBD2 may supply D (6 bases each). The CDR3 runs 14 residues. V shed 6 bases and J shed 4 bases, with 13 bases lying between them. Germline CDR1 is MNHEY and CDR2 is SVGEGT. The chain's CDR3 is CASRPGGPKNIQYF. Written as DNA, the CDR3 is TGTGCCAGCAGACCTGGGGGGCCAAAAAACATTCAGTACTTC.

CDR3 DNA: TGTGCCAGCAGCTCCCGGTCTCCCAAGAGGGCAGATACGCAGTATTTT. It translates to CASSSRSPKRADTQYF. The genes are TRBV7-2 and TRBJ2-3, with TRBD2 as a possible D gene (5 bases). Germline CDR1 SGHTA, CDR2 FQGNSA. The CDR3 sequence is 16 residues long. The germline V and J ends were trimmed by 4 bases and 4 bases, with 18 bases remaining between them.

The sample holds a few counts of this clonotype. This sequence joins TRBV5-1 and TRBJ2-1, with 7 positions matching TRBD1. With V trimmed by 2 bases and J by 4 bases, 9 bases remained unmatched. The germline CDR1 and CDR2 sequences are SGHRS and YFSETQ. The CDR3 contains 16 residues. The CDR3 DNA is TGCGCCAGCAGCTTAAGACAGGGCCCTGTATACAATGAGCAGTTCTTC. It specifies CASSLRQGPVYNEQFF.

This clonotype was observed at least ten times. This chain uses TRBV7-2 with TRBJ2-7; the D is unclear. The V and J ends lost 0 bases and 2 bases respectively, with 5 bases between them. The germline gives CDR1 SGHTA, CDR2 FQGNSA. This CDR3 has 13 residues. The CDR3 is CASSLAMTYEQYF. The DNA for the CDR3 is TGTGCCAGCAGCTTAGCGATGACCTACGAGCAGTACTTC.

This clonotype was seen a few times. The chain uses TRBV7-2 and TRBJ1-4, with D perhaps matching TRBD1 (6 bases). V was trimmed by 1 base and J by 6 bases, leaving 9 bases between them. The CDR3 is made up of 14 amino acids. Germline loops: CDR1 SGHTA, CDR2 FQGNSA. The CDR3 loop reads CASSLVGADEKLFF. CDR3 nucleotides: TGTGCCAGCAGCTTAGTGGGGGCGGATGAAAAACTGTTTTTT.

This clonotype has just a few counts. The chain combines TRBV7-2 with TRBJ2-1; no clear D. V lost 2 bases and J lost 0, with 8 bases in between. Germline V lookup: CDR1 SGHTA, CDR2 FQGNSA. The CDR3 extends over 15 amino acids. The CDR3 loop is CASSLTVASYNEQFF. The CDR3 region has the DNA TGTGCCAGCAGCTTAACGGTTGCCTCCTACAATGAGCAGTTCTTC.

The sample holds a few counts of this clonotype. The V call is TRBV18, the J call TRBJ2-7, with TRBD2 matching over 7 bases. Germline values: CDR1 KGHSH, CDR2 LQKENI. There are 16 residues in the CDR3. Unmatched junction bases numbered 6, after V lost 1 base and J lost 0 bases. CDR3 coding DNA: TGTGCCAGCTCACCACGGAGCGGGGCAGACTCCTACGAGCAGTACTTC. As protein: CASSPRSGADSYEQYF.

The V and J genes are TRBV7-2 and TRBJ2-1; perhaps TRBD2 as D (5 bases). There are 13 residues in the CDR3. Germline V gives CDR1 SGHTA, CDR2 FQGNSA. V was clipped by 0 bases and J by 9 bases, with 9 bases between them. CDR3 DNA sequence: TGTGCCAGCAGCTTAGCGACTAAGGCTGAGCAGTTCTTC. Protein product: CASSLATKAEQFF.

V is TRBV6-6 and J is TRBJ2-7; D possibly corresponds to TRBD1 (6 bases). CDR1 is MNHNY and CDR2 is SVGAGI in the germline V gene (reference sequence). Trimming took off 5 bases at V and 7 bases at J, with 12 bases between the two ends. The CDR3 covers 12 residues. CDR3 in amino acids: CASSMPQGEQYF. The DNA for the CDR3 is TGTGCCAGCAGTATGCCCCAGGGGGAGCAGTACTTC.

This clonotype has a handful of counts. J is TRBJ2-1 and V is TRBV27; D not certain. Germline loops: CDR1 MNHEY, CDR2 SMNVEV (reference sequence). The CDR3 covers 15 residues. Trimming took 4 bases from V and 8 from J, leaving 18 bases between them. The CDR3 sequence is CASSSQASSQHEQFF. The CDR3 DNA follows: TGTGCCAGCAGTTCCCAAGCGTCCTCCCAGCATGAGCAGTTCTTC.

The sample holds a few counts of this clonotype. The rearrangement uses TRBV15 and TRBJ2-5; D may be TRBD1 (5 bases). V was pared by 1 base and J by 2 bases, with 11 bases between. The CDR3 is 15 amino acids. The germline V gene has CDR1 LNHNV and CDR2 YYDKDF (reference sequence). The CDR3 DNA sequence: TGTGCCACCAGCAGAGCCCCAGGGTGGCAAGAGACCCAGTACTTC. It codes for CATSRAPGWQETQYF.

The rearrangement uses TRBV6-4 and TRBJ2-5; 7 bases align to TRBD1. CDR1 and CDR2 from the germline V gene are MRHNA and SNTAGT. V dropped 0 bases and J dropped 5; count of bases not matched to a gene: 9. The CDR3 runs 16 residues. Here the CDR3 reads CASSDSRDRVGETQYF. CDR3 DNA: TGTGCCAGCAGTGACTCGAGAGACAGGGTAGGCGAGACCCAGTACTTC.